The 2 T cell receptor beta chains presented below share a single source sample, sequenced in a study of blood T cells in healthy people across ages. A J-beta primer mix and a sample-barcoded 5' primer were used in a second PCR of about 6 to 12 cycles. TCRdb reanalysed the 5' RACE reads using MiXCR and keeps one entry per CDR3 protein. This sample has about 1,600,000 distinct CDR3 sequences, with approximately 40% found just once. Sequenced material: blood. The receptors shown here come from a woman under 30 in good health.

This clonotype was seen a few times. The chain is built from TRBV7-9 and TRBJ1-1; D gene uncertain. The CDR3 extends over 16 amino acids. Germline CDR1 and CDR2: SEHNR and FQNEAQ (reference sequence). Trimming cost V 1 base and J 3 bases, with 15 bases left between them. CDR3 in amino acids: CASSLEVGWGYTEAFF. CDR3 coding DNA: TGTGCCAGCAGCTTAGAAGTGGGTTGGGGTTACACTGAAGCTTTCTTT. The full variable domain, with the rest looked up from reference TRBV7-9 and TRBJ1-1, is DTGVSQNPRHKITKRGQNVTFRCDPISEHNRLYWYRQTLGQGPEFLTYFQNEAQLEKSRLLSDRFSAERPKGSFSTLEIQRTEQGDSAMYLCASSLEVGWGYTEAFFGQGTRLTVV.

The CDR3 region has the DNA TGTGCCACCAGTGATGTAAGGGTGGCCAATGAGCAGTTCTTC. As protein: CATSDVRVANEQFF. The gene calls are TRBV24-1 and TRBJ2-1; D unclear. Germline CDR1 reads KGHDR; CDR2 reads SFDVKD. The V gene lost 3 bases and the J gene lost 6 bases, with 11 bases spanning the gap. The CDR3 extends over 14 amino acids.